The rows below give T cell receptor beta chains drawn from one sample of a study of shared clonotypes between healthy human individuals. Produced via immunoSEQ multiplex PCR; TCRdb's table is partial and in-frame only. The repertoire includes some 2,100,000 clones, roughly 91% of them detected once, and more than 1.5% sits in the top ten. The material sequenced was naive CD8+ T cells from PBMCs. These receptors were taken from a man younger than 35 in good health. Some clones in this sample may be carry-over from other donors' samples. Both conserved end residues are part of each CDR3. D genes are given only for firm matches. The size entry is marked missing in some rows and otherwise reads once, few, many or a size class.

v_call	j_call	d_call	clone_size	cdr3_nt	cdr3_aa
TRBV2	TRBJ2-5	TRBD2	-	TGTGCCAGCTGGTGGAGGCTAGCGGGAGGGGGGGAGACCCAGTACTTC	CASWWRLAGGGETQYF
TRBV5-3	TRBJ2-7	-	-	TGTGCCAGAAGCCAAGGGTTCTCCTACGAGCAGTACTTC	CARSQGFSYEQYF
TRBV5-1	TRBJ1-1	-	once	TGCGCCAGCGCTCCCCAACGGCAGGGCTGGAACACTGAAGCTTTCTTT	CASAPQRQGWNTEAFF
TRBV28	TRBJ2-3	-	-	TGTGCCAGCAGTTTCACTAGCTGGGATACGCAGTATTTT	CASSFTSWDTQYF
TRBV4-3	TRBJ2-7	-	-	TGCGCCAGCAGCCAAGGTCAGGGCGCCTACGAGCAGTACTTC	CASSQGQGAYEQYF
TRBV10-3	TRBJ2-3	TRBD2	-	TGTGCCATCAGTGGGAGCGGGATTAGCACAGATACGCAGTATTTT	CAISGSGISTDTQYF
TRBV7-2	TRBJ2-3	TRBD2	-	TGTGCCAGCAGCTTAAATAGCGGGAGGGCCCTCCCAGATACGCAGTATTTT	CASSLNSGRALPDTQYF
TRBV4-1	TRBJ2-3	TRBD2	-	TGCGCCAGCAGCCAAGTCCTCCTAGCGGGGAACACAGATACGCAGTATTTT	CASSQVLLAGNTDTQYF
TRBV6-6	TRBJ2-5	TRBD2	-	TGTGCCAGCAGTCCCGCTAGCGGGAGACAACAAGAGACCCAGTACTTC	CASSPASGRQQETQYF
TRBV29-1	TRBJ2-3	-	-	TGCAGCGTTGACCCCAGGGGATTCAGCACAGATACGCAGTATTTT	CSVDPRGFSTDTQYF
TRBV16	TRBJ2-7	-	-	TGTGCCAGCAGCCAATCGCTAAACCACGAGCAGTACTTC	CASSQSLNHEQYF
TRBV4-3	TRBJ1-2	TRBD1	-	TGCGCCAGCAGCCAAGCTATCCGGGGGATCGTAATCGACAGGGGGGAAGGTGGCTACACCTTC	CASSQAIRGIVIDRGEGGYTF
TRBV7-6	TRBJ2-7	-	once	TGTGCCAGCAACGAGGACCCCGGGACGCCTCACGAGCAGTACTTC	CASNEDPGTPHEQYF
TRBV5-4	TRBJ2-1	TRBD2	once	TGTGCCAGCAGCTCCGGGACTAGCGTCTACACGGGACTTACAGAAGAGCAGTTCTTC	CASSSGTSVYTGLTEEQFF
TRBV4-2	TRBJ1-1	-	-	TGTGCCAGCAGCCAAGTGAAGGGGGGGTTCGACACTGAAGCTTTCTTT	CASSQVKGGFDTEAFF
TRBV28	TRBJ2-7	-	-	TGTGCCAGCACGCGAGAACCTCTTACCTACGAGCAGTACTTC	CASTREPLTYEQYF
TRBV4-1	TRBJ2-7	-	-	TGCGCCAGCAGCCAAGATCGAAAGTCCTACGAGCAGTACTTC	CASSQDRKSYEQYF
TRBV9	TRBJ2-7	TRBD2	once	TGTGCCAGCAGCGTTGGCGGGAGGCCCTACGAGCAGTACTTC	CASSVGGRPYEQYF
TRBV28	TRBJ2-7	-	-	TGTGCCAGCACCCTCAATGGACAGAACGCCTACGAGCAGTACTTC	CASTLNGQNAYEQYF
TRBV18	TRBJ2-7	TRBD1	-	TGTGCCAGCTCAACAGACAGGGGGCATACCTACGAGCAGTACTTC	CASSTDRGHTYEQYF
TRBV11-3	TRBJ2-3	TRBD1	-	TGTGCCAGCAGTGACAGGGATTCAGATACGCAGTATTTT	CASSDRDSDTQYF
TRBV6-1	TRBJ2-7	-	-	TGTGCCAGCCTACAAAGCACAGCTTCCTACGAGCAGTACTTC	CASLQSTASYEQYF
TRBV7-3	TRBJ1-5	TRBD1	-	TGTGCCAGCAGCTTAATTCCGACAGGGGCGACAGATCAGCCCCAGCATTTT	CASSLIPTGATDQPQHF
TRBV19	TRBJ1-1	-	-	TGTGCCAGTACCGAGGGGGTAGGAAACTGGGACACTGAAGCTTTCTTT	CASTEGVGNWDTEAFF
TRBV27	TRBJ2-7	TRBD2	-	TGTGCCAGCAGTTTAACAACTAGCGGATTTTACGAGCAGTACTTC	CASSLTTSGFYEQYF
TRBV14	TRBJ2-5	TRBD1	-	TGTGTCAGCAGCCGACCGGGACAGGGGAAAGAGACCCAGTACTTC	CVSSRPGQGKETQYF
TRBV6-5	TRBJ2-7	-	-	TGTGCCAGCAGTTACCAATCAACAGGTTCCTACGAGCAGTACTTC	CASSYQSTGSYEQYF
TRBV7-9	TRBJ2-5	-	-	TGTGCCAGCAGCGAACAGGGATCCCAAGAGACCCAGTACTTC	CASSEQGSQETQYF
TRBV11-2	TRBJ2-7	TRBD1	-	TGTGCCAGCAGCCCCCTGGGCGGGACAGGGAGGGGTTACGAGCAGTACTTC	CASSPLGGTGRGYEQYF
TRBV30	TRBJ1-5	-	once	TGTGCCTGGAGTGTAACAGGGAATCAGCCCCAGCATTTT	CAWSVTGNQPQHF
TRBV19	TRBJ1-1	-	-	TGTGCCAGTAGTACAGCCATGAACACTGAAGCTTTCTTT	CASSTAMNTEAFF
TRBV18	TRBJ2-7	TRBD2	-	TGTGCCAGCTCACCGAACGCCATTCACCGGACTAGCGGGGTACCCTACGAGCAGTACTTC	CASSPNAIHRTSGVPYEQYF
TRBV6-1	TRBJ1-5	TRBD1	-	TGTGCCAGCAGTGAATTAGGCAGCCAGGGGGCTCAGCCCCAGCATTTT	CASSELGSQGAQPQHF
TRBV19	TRBJ1-5	-	-	TGTGCCAGTATTTCCCCGGGAGCGGATAGCAATCAGCCCCAGCATTTT	CASISPGADSNQPQHF
TRBV9	TRBJ2-3	TRBD2	-	TGTGCCAGCAGCGTAGGCATAGCGGGCCACACAGATACGCAGTATTTT	CASSVGIAGHTDTQYF
TRBV29-1	TRBJ1-2	-	-	TGCAGCGTTTTCCTAAGGGACCCAATGGAACGGGACTATGGCTACACCTTC	CSVFLRDPMERDYGYTF
TRBV28	TRBJ2-1	-	-	TGTGCCAGCAGTTTTACTAGGGTTTACAATGAGCAGTTCTTC	CASSFTRVYNEQFF